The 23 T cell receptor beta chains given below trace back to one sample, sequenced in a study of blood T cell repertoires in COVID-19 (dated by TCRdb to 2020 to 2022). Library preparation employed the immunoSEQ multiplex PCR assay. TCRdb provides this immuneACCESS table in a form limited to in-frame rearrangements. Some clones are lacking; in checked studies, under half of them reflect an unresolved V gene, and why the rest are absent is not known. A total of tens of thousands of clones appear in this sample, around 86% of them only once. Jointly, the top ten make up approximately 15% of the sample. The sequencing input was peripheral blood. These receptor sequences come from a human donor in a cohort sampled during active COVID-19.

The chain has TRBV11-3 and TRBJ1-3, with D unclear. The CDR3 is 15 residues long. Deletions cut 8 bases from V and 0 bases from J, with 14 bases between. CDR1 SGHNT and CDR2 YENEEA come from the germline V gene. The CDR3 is CASVDRGSSGNTIYF. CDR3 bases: TGTGCCAGCGTCGATCGGGGATCCTCTGGAAACACCATATATTTT.

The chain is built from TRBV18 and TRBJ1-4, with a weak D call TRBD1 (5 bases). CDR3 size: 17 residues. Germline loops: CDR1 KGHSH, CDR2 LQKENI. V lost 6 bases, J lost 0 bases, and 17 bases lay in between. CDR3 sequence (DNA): TGTGCCAGCTCGCAACCAGGGTCACAGACAACTAATGAAAAACTGTTTTTT. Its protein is CASSQPGSQTTNEKLFF. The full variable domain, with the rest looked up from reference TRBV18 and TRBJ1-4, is NAGVMQNPRHLVRRRGQEARLRCSPMKGHSHVYWYRQLPEEGLKFMVYLQKENIIDESGMPKERFSAEFPKEGPSILRIQQVVRGDSAAYFCASSQPGSQTTNEKLFFGSGTQLSVL.

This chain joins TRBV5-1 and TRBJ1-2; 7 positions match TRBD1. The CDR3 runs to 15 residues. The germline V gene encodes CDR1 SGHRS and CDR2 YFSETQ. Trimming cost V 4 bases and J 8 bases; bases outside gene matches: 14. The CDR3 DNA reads TGCGCCAGCAGCCCGACAGGGAGTTTGGAGCCGGGCTACACCTTC. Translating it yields CASSPTGSLEPGYTF.

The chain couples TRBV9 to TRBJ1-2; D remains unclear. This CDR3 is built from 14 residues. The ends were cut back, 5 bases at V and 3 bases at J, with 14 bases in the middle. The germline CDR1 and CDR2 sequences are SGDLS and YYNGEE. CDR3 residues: CASRAARGDYGYTF. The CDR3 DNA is TGTGCCAGCAGAGCCGCGCGGGGTGACTATGGCTACACCTTC. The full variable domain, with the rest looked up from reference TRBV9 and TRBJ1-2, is DSGVTQTPKHLITATGQRVTLRCSPRSGDLSVYWYQQSLDQGLQFLIQYYNGEERAKGNILERFSAQQFPDLHSELNLSSLELGDSALYFCASRAARGDYGYTFGSGTRLTVV.

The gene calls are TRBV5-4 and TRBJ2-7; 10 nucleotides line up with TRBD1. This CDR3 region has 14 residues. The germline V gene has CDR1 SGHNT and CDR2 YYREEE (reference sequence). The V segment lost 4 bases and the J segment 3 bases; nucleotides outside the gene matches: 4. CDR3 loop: CASSRDRGLYEQYF. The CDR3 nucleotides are TGTGCCAGCAGCAGAGACAGGGGGCTCTACGAGCAGTACTTC.

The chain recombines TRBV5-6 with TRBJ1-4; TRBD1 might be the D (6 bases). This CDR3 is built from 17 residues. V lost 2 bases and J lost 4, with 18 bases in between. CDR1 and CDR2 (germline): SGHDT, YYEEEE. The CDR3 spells CASSLSSTGLYNEKLFF. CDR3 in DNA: TGTGCCAGCAGCTTATCATCCACAGGGCTTTATAATGAAAAACTGTTTTTT.

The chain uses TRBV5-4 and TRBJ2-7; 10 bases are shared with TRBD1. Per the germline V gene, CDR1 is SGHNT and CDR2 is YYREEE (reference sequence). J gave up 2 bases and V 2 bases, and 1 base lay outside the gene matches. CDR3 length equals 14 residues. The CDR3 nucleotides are TGTGCCAGCAGCTTCGGGACAGGGGCCTACGAGCAGTACTTC. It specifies CASSFGTGAYEQYF.

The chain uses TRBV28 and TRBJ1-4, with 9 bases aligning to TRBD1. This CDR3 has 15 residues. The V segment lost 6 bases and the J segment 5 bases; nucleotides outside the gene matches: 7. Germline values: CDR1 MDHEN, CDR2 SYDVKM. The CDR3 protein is CASSRTGTGNEKLFF. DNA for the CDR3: TGTGCCAGCAGCCGAACCGGGACAGGGAATGAAAAACTGTTTTTT.

The CDR3 reads CASRGQGDTGELFF. For the CDR3, the DNA is TGTGCCAGTAGAGGACAGGGGGACACCGGGGAGCTGTTTTTT. The V and J genes are TRBV19 and TRBJ2-2, with 10 bases that match TRBD1. The CDR3 runs 14 residues. Losses at the gene ends were 6 bases for V and 3 bases for J; bases not matched to a gene: 1. CDR1 LNHDA and CDR2 SQIVND come from the germline V gene (reference sequence).

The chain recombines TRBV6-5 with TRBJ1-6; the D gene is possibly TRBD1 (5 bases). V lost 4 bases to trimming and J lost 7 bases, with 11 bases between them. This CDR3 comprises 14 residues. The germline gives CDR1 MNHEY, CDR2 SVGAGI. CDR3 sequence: CASSWGEINSPLHF. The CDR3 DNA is TGTGCCAGCAGTTGGGGGGAGATCAATTCACCCCTCCACTTT.

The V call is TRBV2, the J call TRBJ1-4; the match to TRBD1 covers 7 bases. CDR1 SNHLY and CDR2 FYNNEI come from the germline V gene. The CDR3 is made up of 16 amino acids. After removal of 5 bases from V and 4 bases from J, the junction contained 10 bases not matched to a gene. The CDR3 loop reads CASSRVKQGRNEKLFF. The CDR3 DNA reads TGTGCCAGCAGTCGGGTAAAACAGGGGCGTAATGAAAAACTGTTTTTT.

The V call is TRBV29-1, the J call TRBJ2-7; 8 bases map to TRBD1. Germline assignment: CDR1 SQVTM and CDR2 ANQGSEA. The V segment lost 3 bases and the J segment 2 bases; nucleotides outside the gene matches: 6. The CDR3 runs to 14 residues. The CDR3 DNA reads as TGCAGCGTTGAGGCGGGACAGGTTCCCTACGAGCAGTACTTC. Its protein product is CSVEAGQVPYEQYF.

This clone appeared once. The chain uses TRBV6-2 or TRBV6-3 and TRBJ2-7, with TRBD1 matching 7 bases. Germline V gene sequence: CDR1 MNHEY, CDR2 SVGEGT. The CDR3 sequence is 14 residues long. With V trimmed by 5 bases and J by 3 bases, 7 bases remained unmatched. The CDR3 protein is CASSVDRTYYEQYF. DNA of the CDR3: TGTGCCAGCAGTGTGGACAGGACTTACTACGAGCAGTACTTC.

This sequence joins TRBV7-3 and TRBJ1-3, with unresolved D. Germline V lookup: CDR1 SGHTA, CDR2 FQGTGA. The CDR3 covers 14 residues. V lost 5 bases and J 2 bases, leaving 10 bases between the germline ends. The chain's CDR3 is CASSLPAAGNTIYF. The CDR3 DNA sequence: TGTGCCAGCAGCCTGCCTGCGGCTGGAAACACCATATATTTT.

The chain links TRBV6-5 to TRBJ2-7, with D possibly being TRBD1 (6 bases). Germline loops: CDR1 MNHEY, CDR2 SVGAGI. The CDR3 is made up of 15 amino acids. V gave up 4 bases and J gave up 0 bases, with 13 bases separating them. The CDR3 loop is CASSLRQASSYEQYF. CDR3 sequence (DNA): TGTGCCAGCAGTTTACGACAGGCGAGCTCCTACGAGCAGTACTTC.

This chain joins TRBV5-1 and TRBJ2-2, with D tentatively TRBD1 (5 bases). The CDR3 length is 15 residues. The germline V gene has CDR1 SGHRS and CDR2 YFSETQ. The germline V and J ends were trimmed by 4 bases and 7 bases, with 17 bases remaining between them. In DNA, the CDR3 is TGCGCCAGCAGCCCTGTGGGGCCGATTGGCGGGGAGCTGTTTTTT. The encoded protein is CASSPVGPIGGELFF.

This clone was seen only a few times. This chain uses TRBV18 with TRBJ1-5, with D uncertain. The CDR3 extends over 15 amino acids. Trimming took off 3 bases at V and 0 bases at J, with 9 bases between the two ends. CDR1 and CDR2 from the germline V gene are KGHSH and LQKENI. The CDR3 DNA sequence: TGTGCCAGCTCACCCAACACGCATAGCAATCAGCCCCAGCATTTT. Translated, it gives CASSPNTHSNQPQHF.

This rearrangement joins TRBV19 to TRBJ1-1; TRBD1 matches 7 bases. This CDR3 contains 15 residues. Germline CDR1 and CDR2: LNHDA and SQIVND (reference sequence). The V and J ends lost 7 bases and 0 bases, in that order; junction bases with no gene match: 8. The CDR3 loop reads CASIRGQLLNTEAFF. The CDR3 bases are TGTGCCAGTATCAGGGGACAGCTGTTGAACACTGAAGCTTTCTTT.

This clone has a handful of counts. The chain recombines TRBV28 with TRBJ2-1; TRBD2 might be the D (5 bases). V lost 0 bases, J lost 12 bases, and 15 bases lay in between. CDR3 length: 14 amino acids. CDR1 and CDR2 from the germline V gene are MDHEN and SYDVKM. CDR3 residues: CASSLWRVLQGQFF. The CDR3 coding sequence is TGTGCCAGCAGTTTATGGAGGGTCTTGCAAGGGCAGTTCTTC.

The CDR3 DNA reads as TGTGCCACCAGTGACCGACTAGGCACGAACACCGGGGAGCTGTTTTTT. This translates into CATSDRLGTNTGELFF. The chain has TRBV24-1 and TRBJ2-2; a weak D match, TRBD2 (6 bases). There are 16 residues in the CDR3. CDR1 is KGHDR and CDR2 is SFDVKD in the germline V gene. Trimming took 4 bases from V and 0 from J, leaving 11 bases between them.

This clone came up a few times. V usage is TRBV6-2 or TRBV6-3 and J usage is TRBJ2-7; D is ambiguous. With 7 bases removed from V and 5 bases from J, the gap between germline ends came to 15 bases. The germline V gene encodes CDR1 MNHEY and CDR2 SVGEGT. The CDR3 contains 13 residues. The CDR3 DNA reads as TGTGCCAGCACCCCGATCCGGTATGACGAGCAGTACTTC. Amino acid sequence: CASTPIRYDEQYF.

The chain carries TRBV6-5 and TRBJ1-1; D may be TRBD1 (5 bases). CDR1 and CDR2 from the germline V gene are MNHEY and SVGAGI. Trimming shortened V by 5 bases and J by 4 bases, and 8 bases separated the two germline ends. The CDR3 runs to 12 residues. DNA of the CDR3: TGTGCCAGCAGTACCGACAGCACTGAAGCTTTCTTT. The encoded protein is CASSTDSTEAFF.

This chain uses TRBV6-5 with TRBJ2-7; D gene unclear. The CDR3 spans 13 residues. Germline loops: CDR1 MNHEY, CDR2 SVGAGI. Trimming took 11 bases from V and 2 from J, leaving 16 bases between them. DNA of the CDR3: TGTGCCGCTGGGCTGCGAGACGCCTACGAGCAGTACTTC. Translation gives CAAGLRDAYEQYF.